This paragraph covers one T cell receptor beta chain sequence. The sample belongs to a study of CD8+ T cells in alopecia areata. Germline CDR1 SGHRS, CDR2 YFSETQ. CDR3 length equals 14 residues. V trimming: 0 bases; J trimming: 5 bases; junction bases outside the gene matches: 1. Sequencing used cDNA as its template, made by extracting RNA and reverse transcribing it. Assay: immunoSEQ multiplex PCR; the TCRdb copy retains only in-frame clones and omits some. The sample shows 95,000 to 120,000 clones, 55% to 75% of them seen only once. This receptor was identified in a human donor in good health. The J gene is TRBJ2-4, the V gene TRBV5-1, with 8 bases lining up with TRBD1. The sample taken for sequencing was CD8+ T cells sorted from blood. CDR3 sequence reads: CASSLDRGENIQYF. CDR3 nucleotide sequence: TGCGCCAGCAGCTTGGACAGGGGGGAAAACATTCAGTACTTC.